The rows below give T cell receptor beta chains drawn from one sample of a study of cytomegalovirus exposure and HLA in healthy donors. Produced via immunoSEQ multiplex PCR; TCRdb's table is partial and in-frame only. Of some 76,000 clones in the sample, about four fifths were seen once. Sequencing was done on a sample of PBMCs. These receptors came from a male donor in good health and CMV-seropositive. Both conserved end residues are part of each CDR3. The order of the fields is V gene, D gene, J gene, CDR3 DNA, CDR3 protein. A D gene is named only where the DNA matches it firmly.

TRBV29-1	-	TRBJ1-3	TGCAGCTTCAGTGTCTCAACCGGAAACACCATATATTTT	CSFSVSTGNTIYF
TRBV7-9	-	TRBJ1-1	TGTGCCAGCCTGGGAGGGGGTCATGAAGTGGCTTTCTTT	CASLGGGHEVAFF
TRBV4-1	TRBD1	TRBJ1-1	TGCGCCAGCAGCCAGACGATTCCGACAGGGCCGAACACTGAAGCTTTCTTT	CASSQTIPTGPNTEAFF
TRBV5-4	TRBD1	TRBJ2-1	TGTGCCAGCAGCTTGGCGGGACAGTCCTACAATGAGCAGTTCTTC	CASSLAGQSYNEQFF
TRBV11-2	-	TRBJ1-2	TGTGCCAGCAGCCAAAGACAGTCTTCCTATGGCTACACCTTC	CASSQRQSSYGYTF
TRBV7-9	-	TRBJ1-4	TGTTCCAGCAGCTTGTCCTTTGGGGGGGATAATGAAAAACTGTTTTTT	CSSSLSFGGDNEKLFF
TRBV5-8	TRBD1	TRBJ1-5	TGTGCCAGCCACGACAGGGGATTTAGCAATCAGCCCCAGCATTTT	CASHDRGFSNQPQHF
TRBV10-2	TRBD1	TRBJ2-1	TGCGCCAGCGGAGGGGCGGGACAGGGCTTCAATGAGCAGTTCTTC	CASGGAGQGFNEQFF
TRBV10-3	-	TRBJ2-5	TGTGCCATCAGTGAGTTGGGGGCGGGAGAGACCCAGTACTTC	CAISELGAGETQYF
TRBV19	-	TRBJ1-2	TGTGCCAGTAGTTCAGGGAACTATGGCTACACCTTC	CASSSGNYGYTF
TRBV5-1	-	TRBJ1-1	TGCGCCAGCAGCTTACTCGACTCCCTTGAAGCTTTCTTT	CASSLLDSLEAFF
TRBV5-4	-	TRBJ1-6	TGTGCCAGCAGCCCGGCGGGGCCAGGGTCCTATAATTCACCCCTCCACTTT	CASSPAGPGSYNSPLHF
TRBV15	-	TRBJ1-5	TGTGCCACCAGCGGCACAGGTGGTATACAGCCCCAGCATTTT	CATSGTGGIQPQHF